The T cell receptor (beta chain) described here comes from a study of shared T cell receptors in the human thymus. Germline trimming cut 8 bases from V and 6 bases from J; bases unmatched to any gene: 14. CDR3 length: 15 amino acids. Germline-derived CDR1 and CDR2 are MNHEY and SMNVEV (reference sequence). TCRdb's table, derived via immunoSEQ multiplex PCR, lists solely in-frame clones and lacks some. The sample includes roughly 660,000 clones, roughly 90% of them seen just once. These data are also associated with another study on human thymus T cells. That report adds: The donors were infants in Finland with congenital heart defects, otherwise immunologically healthy. Thymus was obtained from resections taken during corrective heart surgery.

Sequences were obtained from thymocytes. The chain has TRBV27 and TRBJ1-2; 8 bases match TRBD1. The clonotype comes from a boy under two years old with a congenital heart defect. The CDR3 DNA reads as TGTGCCAGCGGAAATCAGGGGGCGCGGTGGCATGGCTACACCTTC. Its translation: CASGNQGARWHGYTF.